This TCR beta chain was identified in a study of OX40 agonist ivuxolimab in advanced cancers. Study-wide background: In this cohort, patients received ivuxolimab, an agonistic anti-OX40 (CD134) antibody.

Unmatched junction bases numbered 12, after V lost 1 base and J lost 7 bases. Germline V gene sequence: CDR1 SEHNR, CDR2 FQNEAQ (reference sequence). This CDR3 spans 17 amino acids. On this clone itself: Other DNA sequences in the same sample also yield this CDR3.

Profiled with immunoSEQ multiplex PCR; TCRdb holds only in-frame clones, not every one. The repertoire holds approximately 49,000 clones, around 85% seen once, with around 21% in the top ten. This chain uses TRBV7-9 with TRBJ1-1, with TRBD1 identical over 10 bases. The source of this sequence is an adult with an advanced solid tumor such as melanoma, head and neck, liver or kidney cancer. This material consisted of CD4+ or CD8+ T cells sorted from blood, taken in a trial of the OX40 agonist ivuxolimab. This CDR3 reads CASSLEQWDRGLIEAFF. The DNA for the CDR3 is TGTGCCAGCAGCTTAGAACAATGGGACAGGGGACTAATTGAAGCTTTCTTT.